The sequence of this T cell receptor (beta chain) was determined in a study of blood T cell repertoires in COVID-19. Study-wide background: Some COVID-19 samples were acute and others convalescent; all came from the United States, Italy and Spain. PBMCs, B-cell-depleted T cells, or T cells provided the cDNA or gDNA that made up the material.

In the source study's methods: Reference gene primer amplification yielded estimated nucleated cell counts. This table comes from immunoSEQ multiplex PCR, and its TCRdb copy is limited to in-frame clones, with some not included. V and J calls and clone size are given by that table; D and trimming were obtained from the DNA. The data contain a few hundred thousand clones, roughly 86% of them singletons. This CDR3 is 12 amino acids long. V shed 5 bases and J shed 0 bases, with 5 bases lying between them. Germline lookup yields CDR1 SNHLY and CDR2 FYNNEI. The sequenced material came from peripheral blood. The chain is built from TRBV2 and TRBJ2-7; the D is unclear. The sequence derives from a human donor in a cohort sampled during active COVID-19. The CDR3 sequence is CASSFSSYEQYF. The CDR3 DNA reads as TGTGCCAGCAGTTTCAGCTCCTACGAGCAGTACTTC.